Presented here are 25 T cell receptor beta chains from one specimen sequenced in a study of blood T cell repertoires in COVID-19 (dated by TCRdb to about 2020). The method was the immunoSEQ multiplex PCR assay. TCRdb limited this immuneACCESS table to in-frame rearrangements with V and J called. A share of clones is missing; checked studies link under half to unresolved V genes, and the rest is unexplained. The sample yields 250,000 to 300,000 clones; roughly 88% were counted once. Roughly 10% of the sample goes to the ten largest clones. The sequenced sample was peripheral blood. These receptors all stem from a woman between 65 and 79 years old with COVID-19, enrolled during active disease.

V is TRBV13 and J is TRBJ2-1, with 10 bases fitting TRBD2. Unmatched junction bases numbered 10, after V lost 6 bases and J lost 5 bases. Germline CDR1 and CDR2: PRHDT and FYEKMQ (reference sequence). This CDR3 is 16 amino acids long. The CDR3 region has the DNA TGTGCCAGCAGTAGAGGGGCTAGCGGGGGAAACAATGAGCAGTTCTTC. It codes for CASSRGASGGNNEQFF.

This chain uses TRBV12-2 with TRBJ1-1. TRBV12-2 is shown as a pseudogene. The CDR3 runs to 16 residues. CDR3 sequence: CASRPPNCNPPTEAFF. The CDR3 nucleotides read TGTGCAAGTCGCCCCCCGAACTGTAACCCCCCCACTGAAGCTTTCTTT.

This chain connects TRBV2 to TRBJ2-2; 10 bases map to TRBD1. The CDR3 loop spans 15 amino acids. J lost 4 bases, V lost 5 bases, and 4 bases had no gene match. Germline CDR1 is SNHLY and CDR2 is FYNNEI. Here the CDR3 reads CASSRQGARTGELFF. The CDR3 nucleotides read TGTGCCAGCAGTCGACAGGGGGCGCGCACCGGGGAGCTGTTTTTT.

This chain uses TRBV21-1 with TRBJ2-7; TRBD1 was called by the table and not checked on the DNA. TRBV21-1 is a documented pseudogene. There are 14 residues in the CDR3. The CDR3 protein is CASSPGQGSYEQYF. DNA of the CDR3: TGTGCCAGCAGCCCGGGACAGGGTTCCTACGAGCAGTACTTC.

The chain has TRBV20-1 and TRBJ2-1; TRBD1 might be the D (5 bases). This CDR3 region has 14 residues. Germline CDR1 is DFQATT and CDR2 is SNEGSKA (reference sequence). V lost 3 bases, J lost 4 bases, and 13 bases lay in between. CDR3 DNA: TGCAGTGCTAGTCGTACCAGGGCTTACAATGAGCAGTTCTTC. This gives the protein CSASRTRAYNEQFF.

The CDR3 here is CAWRPAGGSPLHF. The CDR3 nucleotides read TGTGCCTGGAGACCGGCAGGAGGTTCACCCCTCCACTTT. This chain connects TRBV30 to TRBJ1-6; D remains unclear. V lost 3 bases, J lost 9 bases, and 12 bases lay in between. The germline CDR1 and CDR2 sequences are GTSNPN and SVGIG (reference sequence). The CDR3 loop spans 13 amino acids. Using reference TRBV30 and TRBJ1-6 for the parts outside the CDR3, the full variable domain is SQTIHQWPATLVQPVGSPLSLECTVEGTSNPNLYWYRQAAGRGLQLLFYSVGIGQISSEVPQNLSASRPQDRQFILSSKKLLLSDSGFYLCAWRPAGGSPLHFGNGTRLTVT.

The chain recombines TRBV10-3 with TRBJ1-3; 8 bases match TRBD1. This CDR3 comprises 17 residues. The germline CDR1 and CDR2 sequences are ENHRY and SYGVKD. With 0 bases clipped from V and 3 bases from J, the junction kept 7 bases outside the gene matches. The CDR3 DNA follows: TGTGCCATCAGTGAGTCGACAGGGGAAGTCCGTGGAAACACCATATATTTT. This encodes CAISESTGEVRGNTIYF.

This clone was seen only once. The chain recombines TRBV7-9 with TRBJ2-7; 10 bases line up with TRBD2. The V and J ends lost 6 bases and 6 bases, in that order; junction bases with no gene match: 8. Germline V gene sequence: CDR1 SEHNR, CDR2 FQNEAQ (reference sequence). The CDR3 extends over 14 amino acids. The CDR3 DNA sequence: TGTGCCAGCAGACCCCTAGCGGGAGAAAGCGAGCAGTACTTC. Translated, it gives CASRPLAGESEQYF. Full variable domain (remainder filled in from reference TRBV7-9 and TRBJ2-7): DTGVSQNPRHKITKRGQNVTFRCDPISEHNRLYWYRQTLGQGPEFLTYFQNEAQLEKSRLLSDRFSAERPKGSFSTLEIQRTEQGDSAMYLCASRPLAGESEQYFGPGTRLTVT.

The V gene is TRBV9, the J gene TRBJ2-1; D remains ambiguous. Germline-derived CDR1 and CDR2 are SGDLS and YYNGEE. This CDR3 comprises 12 residues. Deletions cut 4 bases from V and 7 bases from J, with 9 bases between. The CDR3, as DNA: TGTGCCAGCAGCTTTTCCAGTAATGAGCAGTTCTTC. Translating gives CASSFSSNEQFF.

The V and J genes are TRBV23-1 and TRBJ1-4; the D is unclear. TRBV23-1 is sorted into the ORF group, with uncertain function. The V gene lost 11 bases and the J gene lost 1 base, with 11 bases spanning the gap. This CDR3 has 13 amino acids. The CDR3 is CAPERETNEKLFF. CDR3 DNA: TGCGCCCCCGAGCGAGAAACTAATGAAAAACTGTTTTTT.

The rearrangement uses TRBV3-1 (or the pseudogene TRBV3-2) and TRBJ2-1, with 7 bases fitting TRBD1. Trimming cost V 4 bases and J 9 bases; bases outside gene matches: 3. This CDR3 is built from 12 residues. CDR1 is LGHDT and CDR2 is YNNKEL in the germline V gene (reference sequence). The CDR3 DNA sequence: TGTGCCAGCAGCCGCACAGGGGTTGAGCAGTTCTTC. This translates into CASSRTGVEQFF.

The chain has TRBV10-3 and TRBJ1-2, with D perhaps TRBD1 (5 bases). Per the germline V gene, CDR1 is ENHRY and CDR2 is SYGVKD. V was shortened by 9 bases and J by 7 bases, with 15 bases between the two germline ends. The CDR3 runs 12 residues. Here the CDR3 reads CAIGALESGYTF. The CDR3 DNA reads TGTGCCATTGGGGCGCTGGAATCTGGCTACACCTTC.

This chain links TRBV4-1 with TRBJ2-7, with D perhaps TRBD2 (6 bases). Germline V gives CDR1 MGHRA, CDR2 YSYEKL. V lost 3 bases and J 2 bases, leaving 17 bases between the germline ends. This CDR3 contains 16 residues. The CDR3: CASSQGPGLSTYEQYF. As DNA, the CDR3 is TGCGCCAGCAGCCAGGGTCCGGGACTCAGTACCTACGAGCAGTACTTC.

The J gene is TRBJ2-2, the V gene TRBV5-1; 10 positions match TRBD2. After removal of 3 bases from V and 7 bases from J, the junction contained 6 bases not matched to a gene. CDR3 length: 15 amino acids. The germline CDR1 and CDR2 sequences are SGHRS and YFSETQ. The CDR3: CASSSEREGRGELFF. The CDR3 nucleotides are TGCGCCAGCAGCTCAGAGCGGGAGGGCCGCGGGGAGCTGTTTTTT. Full variable domain (missing parts from reference TRBV5-1 and TRBJ2-2): KAGVTQTPRYLIKTRGQQVTLSCSPISGHRSVSWYQQTPGQGLQFLFEYFSETQRNKGNFPGRFSGRQFSNSRSEMNVSTLELGDSALYLCASSSEREGRGELFFGEGSRLTVL.

This rearrangement joins TRBV29-1 to TRBJ2-1; D is ambiguous. The ends were cut back, 6 bases at V and 5 bases at J, with 11 bases in the middle. The CDR3 covers 12 residues. CDR1 is SQVTM, CDR2 ANQGSEA, per germline. CDR3 coding DNA: TGCAGCGTCCGCCCGACTGACAATGAGCAGTTCTTC. Translation gives CSVRPTDNEQFF.

V usage is TRBV28 and J usage is TRBJ1-5; no clear D. Trimming took 8 bases from V and 7 from J, leaving 21 bases between them. Per germline, CDR1 MDHEN and CDR2 SYDVKM. The CDR3 sequence is 15 residues long. Written as DNA, the CDR3 is TGTGCCAGCGGCTCCGCGGGCGGGAGGGTCCAGCCCCAGCATTTT. Its protein is CASGSAGGRVQPQHF.

The gene calls are TRBV18 and TRBJ2-1; 9 positions agree with TRBD1. Germline V CDR1 and CDR2: KGHSH, LQKENI. Losses at the gene ends were 3 bases for V and 8 bases for J; bases not matched to a gene: 8. The CDR3 has 15 residues. CDR3 loop: CASSPPGTGRYEQFF. Here the CDR3 DNA reads TGTGCCAGCTCACCTCCCGGGACAGGGAGGTATGAGCAGTTCTTC.

The table lists this clone with a count of one. The rearrangement uses TRBV7-9 and TRBJ1-1; D is possibly TRBD1 (5 bases). This CDR3 region has 14 residues. Trimming cost V 6 bases and J 0 bases, with 11 bases left between them. The germline V gene has CDR1 SEHNR and CDR2 FQNEAQ (reference sequence). CDR3: CASSPGILNTEAFF. Written as DNA, the CDR3 is TGTGCCAGCAGTCCAGGGATTTTGAACACTGAAGCTTTCTTT.

Turning to this clone: Distinct nucleotide sequences in the sample also encode this CDR3. J is TRBJ2-1 and V is TRBV7-3; 9 nucleotides align to TRBD1. Trimming took 5 bases from V and 5 from J; bases not matched to a gene: 10. Germline values: CDR1 SGHTA, CDR2 FQGTGA. The CDR3 length is 16 residues. In nucleotides, the CDR3 is TGTGCCAGCAGCCTATTAGGGGACAGGGTGGACAATGAGCAGTTCTTC. Its protein is CASSLLGDRVDNEQFF.

This clone occurred a few times. The chain couples TRBV15 to TRBJ2-1, with TRBD2 matching 8 bases. The CDR3 totals 16 residues. Germline V lookup: CDR1 LNHNV, CDR2 YYDKDF (reference sequence). The V and J ends lost 1 base and 1 base, in that order; junction bases with no gene match: 3. DNA of the CDR3: TGTGCCACCAGCAGAGGACTAGCGCTTTCCTACAATGAGCAGTTCTTC. This sequence encodes CATSRGLALSYNEQFF.

V gene TRBV29-1 combines with J gene TRBJ1-4; no definite D call. The CDR3 has 13 amino acids. Germline loops: CDR1 SQVTM, CDR2 ANQGSEA. Trimming took off 6 bases at V and 5 bases at J, with 13 bases between the two ends. The CDR3 reads CSVEGANNEKLFF. The CDR3 DNA is TGCAGCGTCGAGGGCGCAAACAATGAAAAACTGTTTTTT.

The chain links TRBV9 to TRBJ1-1, with D unclear. Trimming left V 0 bases short and J 10 bases short, with 13 bases between. The length of the CDR3 is 13 residues. Per the germline V gene, CDR1 is SGDLS and CDR2 is YYNGEE. The CDR3 here is CASSVVRRVTAFF. CDR3 coding DNA: TGTGCCAGCAGCGTAGTTAGGAGGGTAACAGCTTTCTTT.

This clone was seen just once. The chain is built from TRBV6-5 and TRBJ1-2; 9 bases map to TRBD1. The CDR3 spans 14 residues. The ends lost 7 bases at V and 4 bases at J; junction bases unmatched: 7. The germline gives CDR1 MNHEY, CDR2 SVGAGI. The CDR3 region is CASTSGQGPYGYTF. DNA of the CDR3: TGTGCCAGCACATCGGGACAGGGCCCCTATGGCTACACCTTC.

The chain joins TRBV19 to TRBJ2-7, with D possibly being TRBD2 (5 bases). V lost 6 bases and J lost 5, with 11 bases in between. The germline V gene has CDR1 LNHDA and CDR2 SQIVND (reference sequence). This CDR3 is built from 12 residues. The CDR3 here is CASRTGSHEQYF. The CDR3 bases are TGTGCCAGTAGGACGGGGTCCCACGAGCAGTACTTC.

The chain carries TRBV6-5 and TRBJ1-6; the D gene is possibly TRBD1 (5 bases). Germline loops: CDR1 MNHEY, CDR2 SVGAGI. This CDR3 contains 15 residues. V was clipped by 5 bases and J by 7 bases, with 15 bases between them. The CDR3, as DNA: TGTGCCAGCAGTCGTCCTACAGGCTACAATTCACCCCTCCACTTT. This codes for CASSRPTGYNSPLHF.